What follows are 15 T cell receptor beta chains derived from one specimen sequenced in a study of T-cell reconstitution after alpha-beta-depleted transplantation in children. The TCRbeta library was prepared with unique molecular identifiers. Via MiXCR, TCRdb re-called the PCR reads, giving one row per CDR3 protein. The sample holds 130,000 to 150,000 distinct CDR3 sequences; about 9% are singletons and the top ten take about a sixth. The input for sequencing was PBMCs, mostly from graft donor cells, taken 180 days after TCRalphabeta/CD19-depleted stem cell transplant. These receptors were collected from a female patient under 10 years old who had a stem cell transplant for congenital amegakaryocytic thrombocytopenia, so the T cells may come from the graft donor.

At least ten counts were recorded for this clonotype. This rearrangement joins TRBV12-5 to TRBJ1-1, with D hard to call. Looked up from germline, CDR1 is LGHNT and CDR2 is FRNRAP. The CDR3 covers 16 residues. The V and J ends lost 2 bases and 4 bases respectively, with 17 bases between them. The chain's CDR3 is CASGLLTGGFGTEAFF. In DNA form, the CDR3 reads TGTGCTAGTGGTTTGTTGACTGGCGGCTTCGGCACTGAAGCTTTCTTT.

This clonotype was picked up a small number of times. The J gene is TRBJ2-1, the V gene TRBV15; D is uncertain. CDR1 is LNHNV, CDR2 YYDKDF, per germline (reference sequence). The CDR3 sequence is 14 residues long. V shed 5 bases and J shed 6 bases, with 14 bases lying between them. CDR3 DNA: TGTGCCACCAGCCTTCTAGGCACGGGCAATGAGCAGTTCTTC. This gives the protein CATSLLGTGNEQFF.

The table lists this clonotype with a few counts. The chain combines TRBV20-1 with TRBJ2-1, with 7 bases aligning to TRBD2. V dropped 6 bases and J dropped 5; count of bases not matched to a gene: 16. CDR3 length equals 16 residues. Per germline, CDR1 DFQATT and CDR2 SNEGSKA (reference sequence). The CDR3 coding sequence is TGCAGTGCCGCCCATAACGCCCCCGGGGGGAACAATGAGCAGTTCTTC. Amino acid sequence: CSAAHNAPGGNNEQFF.

This clonotype occurred many times. This chain uses TRBV29-1 with TRBJ2-7, with TRBD1 matching over 8 bases. The CDR3 is 13 residues long. Trimming took 7 bases from V and 0 from J; bases not matched to a gene: 5. Looked up from germline, CDR1 is SQVTM and CDR2 is ANQGSEA. This chain's CDR3 is CSAGDRSSYEQYF. The DNA of the CDR3 is TGCAGCGCCGGGGACAGGAGCTCCTACGAGCAGTACTTC.

The sample holds many counts of this clonotype. The genes are TRBV20-1 and TRBJ1-1; TRBD1 might be the D (6 bases). Looked up from germline, CDR1 is DFQATT and CDR2 is SNEGSKA (reference sequence). The CDR3 is 16 residues long. Trimming took off 3 bases at V and 0 bases at J, with 17 bases between the two ends. CDR3 residues: CSASLFFGDMNTEAFF. The CDR3, as DNA: TGCAGTGCTAGTCTTTTCTTCGGGGACATGAACACTGAAGCTTTCTTT.

This clonotype was recorded at least ten times. The chain couples TRBV29-1 to TRBJ2-1; D may be TRBD2 (5 bases). Trimming stripped 3 bases from V and 8 bases from J, with 14 bases between. Per the germline V gene, CDR1 is SQVTM and CDR2 is ANQGSEA. The CDR3 covers 13 residues. The CDR3 DNA is TGCAGCGTTGAGCGGGCCCCTTGGGATGAGCAGTTCTTC. Its protein product is CSVERAPWDEQFF.

The CDR3 DNA follows: TGTGCCAGCAGCTTCGGCCCCGGACAGGGCTACGAGCAGTACTTC. Translation: CASSFGPGQGYEQYF. The genes are TRBV7-9 and TRBJ2-7; TRBD1 aligns across 8 bases. The CDR3 is 15 residues long. J was trimmed by 3 bases and V by 3 bases; bases with no gene match: 7. Germline lookup yields CDR1 SEHNR and CDR2 FQNEAQ (reference sequence).

This clonotype has a count of ten or more. The V gene is TRBV20-1, the J gene TRBJ2-3; D gene ambiguous. Trimming cost V 0 bases and J 6 bases, with 10 bases left between them. Germline CDR1 is DFQATT and CDR2 is SNEGSKA (reference sequence). This CDR3 spans 13 amino acids. CDR3: CSARDWKEDTQYF. CDR3 nucleotide sequence: TGCAGTGCTAGAGATTGGAAGGAGGATACGCAGTATTTT.

This clonotype was seen a handful of times. V and J are TRBV28 and TRBJ1-5, with D possibly TRBD1 on 6 matching bases. This CDR3 comprises 15 residues. Germline CDR1 MDHEN, CDR2 SYDVKM. The V and J ends lost 6 bases and 1 base respectively, with 13 bases between them. CDR3 nucleotide sequence: TGTGCCAGCAGGTCACAGGGTTTGAGCAATCAGCCCCAGCATTTT. Encoded protein: CASRSQGLSNQPQHF.

This clonotype was detected many times. This chain joins TRBV20-1 and TRBJ2-1; perhaps TRBD2 as D (6 bases). CDR3 size: 16 residues. Trimming took off 0 bases at V and 1 base at J, with 13 bases between the two ends. Germline CDR1 reads DFQATT; CDR2 reads SNEGSKA (reference sequence). CDR3 region: CSARDLRGESYNEQFF. The DNA of the CDR3 is TGCAGTGCTAGAGATCTGCGGGGTGAGTCCTACAATGAGCAGTTCTTC.

This rearrangement joins TRBV21-1 to TRBJ2-5; TRBD1 is taken as the D call from the table, unchecked against the DNA. TRBV21-1 is tagged as a pseudogene. The CDR3 covers 14 residues. CDR3 nucleotide sequence: TGTGCCAGCAGCAAGGACAGGGGGCAAGAGACCCAGTACTTC. Translation gives CASSKDRGQETQYF.

This clonotype occurred many times. This rearrangement joins TRBV29-1 to TRBJ1-1; maybe TRBD1 (5 bases). The CDR3 extends over 14 amino acids. V shed 2 bases and J shed 1 base, with 11 bases lying between them. CDR1 and CDR2 from the germline V gene are SQVTM and ANQGSEA. The CDR3 region is CSVETRGQNTEAFF. The DNA of the CDR3 is TGCAGCGTTGAAACGCGAGGACAGAACACTGAAGCTTTCTTT.

This clonotype was counted a few times. This chain uses TRBV4-2 with TRBJ1-5; 11 bases line up with TRBD1. Trimming at V came to 4 bases and at J to 0 bases, leaving 11 bases not matched to a gene. Germline values: CDR1 LGHNA, CDR2 YNFKEQ. The CDR3 sequence is 19 residues long. CDR3 sequence reads: CASSPGGQGEVDSNQPQHF. DNA for the CDR3: TGTGCCAGCAGCCCCGGGGGACAGGGGGAGGTGGATAGCAATCAGCCCCAGCATTTT.

The chain links TRBV15 to TRBJ2-2, with no clear D. This CDR3 is built from 15 residues. Germline CDR1 LNHNV, CDR2 YYDKDF (reference sequence). The V end lost 3 bases, the J end lost 5 bases, and 13 bases lay between the germline ends. CDR3 region: CATSRASEGTGELFF. The CDR3 bases are TGTGCCACCAGCAGGGCCAGCGAAGGGACCGGGGAGCTGTTTTTT.

The sample holds many counts of this clonotype. This chain connects TRBV20-1 to TRBJ2-7, with D hard to call. Germline V gene data show CDR1 as DFQATT and CDR2 as SNEGSKA (reference sequence). The CDR3 totals 10 residues. Trimming removed 5 bases from V and 7 bases from J, with 9 bases in between. The CDR3, as DNA: TGCAGTGCTGCCCAGGAGGAGCAGTACTTC. Translated, it gives CSAAQEEQYF.